The present TCR beta chain was sequenced within a study of cytomegalovirus exposure and HLA in healthy donors. Study findings and constraints: Accounts indicate the classifier identified cytomegalovirus status with strong specificity and sensitivity.

The CDR3 length is 13 residues. There are a few counts of this clone. Antigen: not known. It was with 60 Vbeta and 13 Jbeta primers that the PCR ran. Method: immunoSEQ multiplex PCR; TCRdb's copy keeps in-frame clones and lacks some. The repertoire holds approximately 150,000 clones, with approximately 60% as singletons. The genes are TRBV12-1 and TRBJ2-5; TRBD2 is the table's D call, not checked against the DNA. TRBV12-1 is designated a pseudogene. The receptor was derived from a woman in her sixties or seventies in good health and CMV-seropositive. Sequencing input: PBMCs. CDR3 sequence (DNA): TGTGCCAGCAGCTTATACGCGGGAGAGACCCAGTACTTC. This translates into CASSLYAGETQYF.